This entry lists 3 T cell receptor beta chains sequenced from one sample in a study of blood T cell repertoires in COVID-19. The protocol was immunoSEQ multiplex PCR, while the TCRdb copy is restricted to in-frame clones and leaves out a portion. The sample records roughly 250,000 clones, roughly 89% being singletons. The material sequenced was PBMCs or T cells enriched from blood (not recorded which). These receptors were taken from a middle-aged man who had recovered from COVID-19.

This clone was recorded once. CDR3 loop: CASSQGDRGETQYF. The CDR3 DNA is TGCGCCAGCAGCCAAGGGGACAGGGGAGAGACCCAGTACTTC. This chain links TRBV4-3 with TRBJ2-5; the match to TRBD1 covers 10 bases. This CDR3 region has 14 residues. Germline V gene sequence: CDR1 LGHNA, CDR2 YSLEER. Unmatched junction bases numbered 0, after V lost 1 base and J lost 4 bases.

The CDR3: CASSKERASGRFTYNEQFF. The CDR3 DNA follows: TGTGCCAGCAGCAAAGAGCGGGCTAGCGGGAGATTCACCTACAATGAGCAGTTCTTC. V usage is TRBV21-1 and J usage is TRBJ2-1; the D segment call TRBD2 is taken from the table without a DNA check. TRBV21-1 is reported as a pseudogene. This CDR3 is built from 19 residues.

This clone occurred a few times. This chain links TRBV27 with TRBJ2-7; D uncertain. The CDR3 has 13 residues. In germline, CDR1 is MNHEY, CDR2 SMNVEV (reference sequence). Trimming removed 5 bases at V and 2 bases at J, with 10 bases between. The CDR3: CASSPIGPYEQYF. The CDR3 nucleotides are TGTGCCAGCAGTCCAATCGGTCCCTACGAGCAGTACTTC.